Sequencing of this T cell receptor beta chain was carried out in a study of blood T cell repertoires in COVID-19. As processed by the authors: Reference gene primer amplification yielded estimated nucleated cell counts. The protocol was immunoSEQ multiplex PCR, while the TCRdb copy is restricted to in-frame clones and leaves out a portion. From that table come the V and J calls and clone size; the DNA was used to work out D and trimming. There are about 67,000 clones in the sample; roughly nine tenths occur only once, and roughly 18% lies in the top ten. Trimming removed 2 bases from V and 1 base from J, with 6 bases in between. From germline, CDR1 is SGHVS and CDR2 FNYEAQ. This CDR3 comprises 13 residues.

Sample: peripheral blood. The chain employs TRBV7-6 and TRBJ2-7; D unclear. The clonotype originates from a woman older than 75 with acute or convalescent COVID-19. The CDR3 protein is CASSLTESYEQYF. In DNA, the CDR3 is TGTGCCAGCAGCTTAACTGAGTCCTACGAGCAGTACTTC. The entire variable domain, with the rest obtained from reference TRBV7-6 and TRBJ2-7, is as follows: GAGVSQSPRYKVTKRGQDVALRCDPISGHVSLYWYRQALGQGPEFLTYFNYEAQQDKSGLPNDRFSAERPEGSISTLTIQRTEQRDSAMYRCASSLTESYEQYFGPGTRLTVT.